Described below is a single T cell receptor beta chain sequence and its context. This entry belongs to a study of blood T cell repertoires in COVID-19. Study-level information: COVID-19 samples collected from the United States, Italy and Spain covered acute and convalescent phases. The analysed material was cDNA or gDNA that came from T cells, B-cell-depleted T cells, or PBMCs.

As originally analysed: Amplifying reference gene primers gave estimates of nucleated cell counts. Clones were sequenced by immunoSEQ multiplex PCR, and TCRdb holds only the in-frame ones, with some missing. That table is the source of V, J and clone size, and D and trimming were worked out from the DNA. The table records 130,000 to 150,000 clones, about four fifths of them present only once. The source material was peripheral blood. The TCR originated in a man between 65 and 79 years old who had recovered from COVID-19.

CDR3 loop: CASRTSGSSYNEQFF. The CDR3 coding sequence is TGTGCCAGCAGGACTAGCGGGAGCTCCTACAATGAGCAGTTCTTC. The genes are TRBV2 and TRBJ2-1; TRBD2 aligns across 12 bases. After removal of 6 bases from V and 0 bases from J, the junction contained 0 bases not matched to a gene. Germline CDR1 reads SNHLY; CDR2 reads FYNNEI. The CDR3 has 15 residues.